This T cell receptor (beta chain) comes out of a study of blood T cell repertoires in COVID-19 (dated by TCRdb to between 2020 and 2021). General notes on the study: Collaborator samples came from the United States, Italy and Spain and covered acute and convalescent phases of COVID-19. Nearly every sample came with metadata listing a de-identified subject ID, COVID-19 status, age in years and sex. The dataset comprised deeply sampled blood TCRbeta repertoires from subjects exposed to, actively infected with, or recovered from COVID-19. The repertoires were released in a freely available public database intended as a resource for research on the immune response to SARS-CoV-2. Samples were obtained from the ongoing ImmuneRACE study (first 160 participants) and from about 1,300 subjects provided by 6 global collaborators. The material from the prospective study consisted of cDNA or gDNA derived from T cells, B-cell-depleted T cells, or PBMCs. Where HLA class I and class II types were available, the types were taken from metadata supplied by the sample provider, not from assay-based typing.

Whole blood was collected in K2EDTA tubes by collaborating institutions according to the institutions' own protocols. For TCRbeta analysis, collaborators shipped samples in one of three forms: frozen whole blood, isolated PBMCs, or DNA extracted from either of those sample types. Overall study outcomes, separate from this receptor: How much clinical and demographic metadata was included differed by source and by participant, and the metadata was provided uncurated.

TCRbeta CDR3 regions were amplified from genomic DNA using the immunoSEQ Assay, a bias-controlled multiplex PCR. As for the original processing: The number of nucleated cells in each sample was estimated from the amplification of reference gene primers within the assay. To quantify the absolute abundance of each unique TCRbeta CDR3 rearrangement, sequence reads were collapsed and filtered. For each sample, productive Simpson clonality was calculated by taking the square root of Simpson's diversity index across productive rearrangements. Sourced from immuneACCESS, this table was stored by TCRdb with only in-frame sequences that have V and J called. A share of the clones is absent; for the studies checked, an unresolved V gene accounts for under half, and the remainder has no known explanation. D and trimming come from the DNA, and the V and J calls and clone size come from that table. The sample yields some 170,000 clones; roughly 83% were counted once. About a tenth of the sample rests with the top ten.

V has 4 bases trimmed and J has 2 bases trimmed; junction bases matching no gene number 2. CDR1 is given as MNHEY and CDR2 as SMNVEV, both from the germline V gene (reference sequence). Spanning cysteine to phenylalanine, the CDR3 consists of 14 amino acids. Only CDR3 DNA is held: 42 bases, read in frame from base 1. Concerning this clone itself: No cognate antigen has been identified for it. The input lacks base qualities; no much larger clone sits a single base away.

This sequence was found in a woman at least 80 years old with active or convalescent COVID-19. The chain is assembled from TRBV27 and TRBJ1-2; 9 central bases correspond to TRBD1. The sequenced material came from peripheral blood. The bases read TGTGCCAGCAGTTCCGGGACAGGGAACTATGGCTACACCTTC. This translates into CASSSGTGNYGYTF.